This TCR beta chain was observed in a study of CD8 T cells in Susac syndrome. Germline assignment: CDR1 SGHDT and CDR2 YYEEEE. Trimming took off 0 bases at V and 7 bases at J, with 8 bases between the two ends. The CDR3 runs to 13 residues. Reverse transcription of roughly 0.5 to 1 ug RNA was carried out with random hexamers. TCRdb analysed the immunoSEQ multiplex PCR reads with MiXCR anew, one entry per CDR3 protein. This sample has some 130,000 distinct CDR3 sequences, with 85% to 95% found just once. The chain carries TRBV5-6 and TRBJ1-5; D uncertain. The material sequenced was CD8+ T cells from PBMCs. This receptor was taken from a human donor with Susac syndrome. CDR3 DNA: TGTGCCAGCAGCTTGGCGCCGGGGCAGCCCCAGCATTTT. Amino acid sequence: CASSLAPGQPQHF.